What follows are 3 T cell receptor beta chains derived from one specimen sequenced in a study of shared clonotypes between healthy human individuals. Using immunoSEQ multiplex PCR, the repertoire was profiled, and TCRdb retains in-frame clones only, with some absent. Of 950,000 to 1,300,000 clones listed, around 74% were seen once; the top ten hold 1.4% to 1.5%. The specimen sequenced was memory CD4+ T cells sorted from blood. As to subset: CD45RA-negative fraction. All receptors derive from a man younger than 35 in good health.

The chain joins TRBV30 to TRBJ2-2; TRBD2 agrees at 9 bases. The CDR3 length is 15 residues. V trimming: 2 bases; J trimming: 5 bases; junction bases outside the gene matches: 6. Germline V gives CDR1 GTSNPN, CDR2 SVGIG (reference sequence). CDR3 region: CAWSPGLAFTGELFF. CDR3 in DNA: TGTGCCTGGAGTCCGGGACTAGCATTTACCGGGGAGCTGTTTTTT. The full variable domain, completed using reference TRBV30 and TRBJ2-2, is SQTIHQWPATLVQPVGSPLSLECTVEGTSNPNLYWYRQAAGRGLQLLFYSVGIGQISSEVPQNLSASRPQDRQFILSSKKLLLSDSGFYLCAWSPGLAFTGELFFGEGSRLTVL.

This sequence joins TRBV4-1 and TRBJ1-4, with TRBD1 identical over 7 bases. This CDR3 is 16 amino acids long. Trimming took 4 bases from V and 5 from J; bases not matched to a gene: 10. In germline, CDR1 is MGHRA, CDR2 YSYEKL. The CDR3 sequence is CASSLRQGGGNEKLFF. The CDR3 DNA reads TGCGCCAGCAGCCTCAGACAGGGAGGAGGGAATGAAAAACTGTTTTTT.

The chain joins TRBV28 to TRBJ1-1, with unresolved D. Germline values: CDR1 MDHEN, CDR2 SYDVKM. This CDR3 has 12 amino acids. Trimming took 7 bases from V and 10 from J, leaving 16 bases between them. The CDR3 region has the DNA TGTGCCAGCATAGGTTTTGACAAAGGAGCTTTCTTT. It codes for CASIGFDKGAFF. The full variable domain, rest sourced from reference TRBV28 and TRBJ1-1, is DVKVTQSSRYLVKRTGEKVFLECVQDMDHENMFWYRQDPGLGLRLIYFSYDVKMKEKGDIPEGYSVSREKKERFSLILESASTNQTSMYLCASIGFDKGAFFGQGTRLTVV.